This TCR beta chain was obtained from a study of blood T cells in healthy people across ages (dated by TCRdb to between 2015 and 2017). Notes on the research overall: In model experiments, roughly one uniquely barcoded TCR beta cDNA molecule per two T cells was captured by template switching. Using deep sequencing normalized with unique cDNA molecular identifiers, the study measured how TCR beta repertoire diversity changes with age. Four age groups were formed from the donors: young (average approximately 15 years), middle-aged (approximately 42), aged (62) and long-lived (around 82). To avoid experimental bias, donors of different ages were distributed randomly across sequencing lanes. For two donors (one aged 18 to 30 and one aged 80 or older), the study analyzed two additional independent replicas of 1 million unique cDNA reads from the same blood draw.

Libraries were built with 5' RACE. The instrument given in TCRdb is Illumina HiSeq 2500. A second about 7 to 11 cycle PCR used a sample-barcoded 5' primer and a J-beta primer mix. Each TCR beta cDNA molecule received a unique molecular identifier from a template-switch 5' adaptor carrying 12 random nucleotides. At least 2.5 million CDR3-containing paired-end reads were obtained from each sample. The Mint cDNA synthesis kit, primed by a TRBC-specific oligonucleotide, was used to synthesize first-strand cDNA from all RNA. All cDNA was treated with uracil-DNA glycosylase and then went through a first 18-cycle PCR with the universal primers M1SS and BC2_uni_R. Per the original workflow: Normalization of each sample was performed by random selection of 1 million high-quality reads, each carrying a distinct molecular identifier. Reads with shared molecular identifiers were discarded instead of being binned into consensus sequences. MiTCR, with a Q25 quality threshold and the strictest error-elimination algorithm, was used for CDR3 identification, clonotype clustering and error correction. A nonparametric unseen species model with Euler transformation was used to estimate lower-bound total TCR beta diversity. Using fastp at Q25 and MiXCR, TCRdb reprocessed the public reads and kept productive beta chains. Each record represents a unique CDR3 protein, reported with the most common genes and DNA among its rows. None of the V and J calls come from the authors' own analysis; TCRdb made them. Present in this sample are around 1,500,000 distinct CDR3 sequences, roughly 27% of which were seen just once. 7.7% of the sample belongs to the ten largest clones.

The study at large found these results: Observed TCR beta diversity correlated strongly with the percentage of naive T cells measured by flow cytometry. Total diversity estimates from one million sequenced T cells were considered lower bounds and underestimates. Observed TCR beta diversity per million T cells fell roughly linearly with age, and a significant reduction was already apparent by age approximately 40. Because the CMV infection status of the donors was unknown, age-related changes in expanded clonotypes may potentially have been confounded. Conclusive comparison of naive and antigen-experienced compartments was prevented by the profiling of bulk unsorted PBMCs. The long-lived group showed more naive CD4+ T cells, fewer expanded clones and increased TCR diversity than the aged group, suggesting age selection.

The germline ends are 12 bases apart after V is trimmed by 3 bases and J by 6 bases. CDR1 and CDR2, looked up from the germline V gene, are SNHLY and FYNNEI. Counted from cysteine to phenylalanine, this CDR3 has 14 amino acids. Only the CDR3 region is kept as DNA, spanning 42 bases read in frame from base 1. The donors were about 40 Caucasian individuals from Russia, aged 6 to 90 years, who were systemically healthy. Each donor gave around 9 milliliters of peripheral blood, collected into EDTA-treated Vacutainer tubes. Ficoll-Paque density-gradient centrifugation was used to isolate PBMCs, with at least 7 million obtained per sample. Trizol reagent was used to extract total RNA from the PBMCs, yielding at least 5 micrograms per sample. The percentages of naive CD45RAhigh/CD27high T cells were determined by flow cytometry on a PBMC aliquot from every donor. In this sample, this clonotype turned up a few times. The antigen it recognizes is unknown. No quality values exist for individual bases; no much larger clone is one base distant.

The sequenced sample consisted of blood. This receptor chain uses TRBV2 and TRBJ1-5; no D segment can be confidently identified. The sequence derives from a woman under 40 in good health. CDR3 protein: CASSDVAPGQPQHF. The sequenced DNA is TGTGCCAGCAGTGACGTGGCTCCCGGTCAGCCCCAGCATTTT.